This TCR beta chain emerged from a study of blood T cell repertoires in COVID-19. Trimming cost V 0 bases and J 8 bases, with 2 bases left between them. The CDR3 is 11 residues long. The germline V gene has CDR1 SNHLY and CDR2 FYNNEI. Generated by immunoSEQ multiplex PCR, the TCRdb table keeps only in-frame clones and is missing some. The sample consists of around 280,000 clones, around nine tenths of them appearing once. The chain is built from TRBV2 and TRBJ1-3; D gene unclear. What was sequenced was peripheral blood. This sequence originates from a woman aged 30 to 39 with COVID-19, enrolled during active disease. DNA for the CDR3: TGTGCCAGCAGTGAAGCCGACACCATATATTTT. Its protein product is CASSEADTIYF.